This TCR beta chain originates from a study of graft-versus-host responses after intestinal transplantation. Study-level results: Among circulating GvH clones, peak levels were associated with early post-transplant declines in HvG clones. Within allografts, high graft-versus-host to host-versus-graft clonal ratios were seen among patients with graft-donor T cell macrochimerism.

Trimming removed 4 bases at V and 4 bases at J, with 13 bases between. This CDR3 region has 14 residues. The V gene's germline CDR1 is MNHNY and CDR2 SVGAGI (reference sequence). The protocol was immunoSEQ multiplex PCR, while the TCRdb copy is restricted to in-frame clones and leaves out a portion. The table has about 97,000 clones, approximately 90% seen once. As concerns this clone: The antigen remains unidentified.

The genes are TRBV6-6 and TRBJ2-5; a weak D match, TRBD2 (6 bases). The input for sequencing was PBMCs, taken around 68 weeks after intestinal transplant. This receptor was identified in a human patient who received an intestinal transplant, so some T cells may come from the graft donor. CDR3 sequence reads: CASSSPEGLETQYF. CDR3 nucleotides: TGTGCCAGCAGTTCCCCGGAGGGCCTAGAGACCCAGTACTTC.